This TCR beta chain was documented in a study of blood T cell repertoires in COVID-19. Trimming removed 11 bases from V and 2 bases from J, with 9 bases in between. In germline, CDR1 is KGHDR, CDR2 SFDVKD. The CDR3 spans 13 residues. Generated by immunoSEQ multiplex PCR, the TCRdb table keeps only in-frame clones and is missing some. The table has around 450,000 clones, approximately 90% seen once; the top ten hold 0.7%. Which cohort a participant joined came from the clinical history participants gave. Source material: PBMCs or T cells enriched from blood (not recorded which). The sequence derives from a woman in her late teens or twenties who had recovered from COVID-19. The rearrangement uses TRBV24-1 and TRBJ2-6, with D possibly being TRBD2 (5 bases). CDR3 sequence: CAIGDTGANVLTF. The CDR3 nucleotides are TGTGCCATCGGGGATACTGGGGCCAACGTCCTGACTTTC.